The 3 T cell receptor beta chains below were found in one sample sequenced in a study of blood T cells in healthy people across ages. Sample-barcoded 5' priming and a J-beta primer mix drove a second PCR of about 6 to 11 cycles. TCRdb fed the 5' RACE reads into MiXCR, producing one record per CDR3 protein. The sample has about 1 million distinct CDR3 sequences, less than 25% seen once. These data are also associated with another study on T cells of mothers and their children.

Sample: blood. The receptors were gathered from a girl aged 2 to 10 in good health.

This clonotype came up a few times. This chain links TRBV20-1 with TRBJ2-2, with 8 bases matching TRBD2. The length of the CDR3 is 15 residues. Germline assignment: CDR1 DFQATT and CDR2 SNEGSKA (reference sequence). V dropped 0 bases and J dropped 7; count of bases not matched to a gene: 7. CDR3 protein: CSARDHSGSGGELFF. CDR3 DNA sequence: TGCAGTGCTAGAGATCACAGCGGGAGTGGCGGGGAGCTGTTTTTT.

This clonotype was seen a handful of times. The CDR3 bases are TGCAGTGCCTCGAGTCGCGTGGTGGCGGAGACCCAGTACTTC. This gives the protein CSASSRVVAETQYF. This rearrangement joins TRBV20-1 to TRBJ2-5; D uncertain. Germline V gene sequence: CDR1 DFQATT, CDR2 SNEGSKA (reference sequence). The CDR3 is 14 residues long. The V end was cut by 6 bases, the J end by 5 bases, with 19 bases between.

This chain links TRBV4-1 with TRBJ2-1, with D hard to call. Looked up from germline, CDR1 is MGHRA and CDR2 is YSYEKL. This CDR3 spans 14 amino acids. Trimming cost V 3 bases and J 5 bases, with 11 bases left between them. The chain's CDR3 is CASSHGPLNNEQFF. The CDR3 DNA reads as TGCGCCAGCAGCCATGGCCCGCTGAACAATGAGCAGTTCTTC.